This TCR beta chain was identified during a study of blood T cell repertoires in COVID-19 (dated by TCRdb to the early 2020s). Context from the whole study: Samples from collaborators originated in the United States, Italy and Spain and spanned both the acute and convalescent phases of COVID-19. Sample metadata almost always included a de-identified subject ID, COVID-19 status, age in years and sex. The dataset comprised deeply sampled blood TCRbeta repertoires from subjects exposed to, actively infected with, or recovered from COVID-19. The samples were drawn from two sources: the first 160 participants of the ongoing ImmuneRACE study, and approximately 1,300 subjects contributed by 6 global collaborators. Where HLA class I and class II types were available, the types were taken from metadata supplied by the sample provider, not from assay-based typing. The repertoires were released in a freely available public database intended as a resource for research on the immune response to SARS-CoV-2. The material from the prospective study consisted of cDNA or gDNA derived from T cells, B-cell-depleted T cells, or PBMCs. Broader findings and caveats from the paper: The amount of clinical and demographic metadata varied by source and participant and was provided uncurated.

Reading from cysteine to phenylalanine, the CDR3 counts 15 amino acids. Of all the DNA, just the CDR3 is kept, 45 bases in frame from base 1. Sequences LNHDA (CDR1) and SQIVND (CDR2) are obtained from the germline V gene (reference sequence). Here V drops 5 bases and J drops 2 bases, and the junction holds 5 bases not matched to any gene. Participants in the prospective study were aged about 18 to 89 years, lived in about two dozen United States geographic areas, and enrolled through a virtual design. In the prospective study, participants were assigned to cohorts based on the clinical history participants reported in a screening survey and a study questionnaire. In the prospective study, whole blood, serum and a nasopharyngeal or oropharyngeal swab were collected from each participant by mobile phlebotomists. Additional blood draws and questionnaires over a 2-month period could optionally be provided by prospective study participants. Before DNA extraction, blood samples from the prospective study were shipped at room temperature or frozen.

Note on this clone: It lacks a known antigen. Base qualities are not at hand, and no much larger clone is one base apart.

The immunoSEQ Assay, a bias-controlled multiplex PCR, was used to amplify TCRbeta CDR3 regions from genomic DNA. From the authors' description of their analysis: Within the assay, amplification of reference gene primers was used to estimate how many nucleated cells each sample contained. To quantify the absolute abundance of each unique TCRbeta CDR3 rearrangement, sequence reads were collapsed and filtered. For each sample, productive Simpson clonality was calculated as the square root of Simpson's diversity index over productive rearrangements. In TCRdb, the immuneACCESS table is reduced to in-frame sequences with V and J assigned. These tables do not hold every clone; where another copy was compared, an unresolved V gene accounts for under half, and the others remain unexplained. The DNA was the basis for D and trimming; V, J and clone size are from that table. The sample data list almost 400,000 clones, and roughly 88% of these were observed just once. Together, the top ten hold about 0.89% of the sample.

The receptor was isolated from a woman younger than 45 with acute COVID-19. The chain was built from TRBV19 and TRBJ1-2; 10 bases in the junction line up with TRBD1. The sequenced sample was PBMCs or T cells enriched from blood (not recorded which). The DNA is as follows: TGTGCCAGTAGTCCCGAGGACAGGGGGAACTATGGCTACACCTTC. This is translated as CASSPEDRGNYGYTF.